This entry lists 20 T cell receptor beta chains sequenced from one sample in a study of blood T cell repertoires in COVID-19. Measured with immunoSEQ multiplex PCR; TCRdb has only the in-frame clones, and not every one. In the table there are approximately 90,000 clones, 70% to 80% of which are singletons. Material for sequencing was peripheral blood. Source of these receptors: a human donor in a cohort sampled during active COVID-19.

The rearrangement links TRBV2 to TRBJ2-1; 8 positions agree with TRBD2. Germline V CDR1 and CDR2: SNHLY, FYNNEI. J lost 3 bases, V lost 5 bases, and 6 bases had no gene match. The CDR3 runs 15 residues. CDR3 region: CASSLSGVYYNEQFF. CDR3 DNA sequence: TGTGCCAGCAGTCTTAGCGGGGTTTACTACAATGAGCAGTTCTTC.

This clone was detected once. The gene calls are TRBV11-3 and TRBJ2-3; 9 nucleotides align to TRBD1. Losses at the gene ends were 2 bases for V and 2 bases for J; bases not matched to a gene: 2. The germline gives CDR1 SGHNT, CDR2 YENEEA. The length of the CDR3 is 15 residues. This chain's CDR3 is CASSLRQGVTDTQYF. In DNA, the CDR3 is TGTGCCAGCAGCTTAAGACAGGGGGTCACAGATACGCAGTATTTT. Looking up the rest from reference TRBV11-3 and TRBJ2-3 gives the full variable domain: EAGVVQSPRYKIIEKKQPVAFWCNPISGHNTLYWYLQNLGQGPELLIRYENEEAVDDSQLPKDRFSAERLKGVDSTLKIQPAELGDSAVYLCASSLRQGVTDTQYFGPGTRLTVL.

The CDR3 protein is CASSPGTSYEQYF. The CDR3 DNA is TGTGCCAGTAGCCCCGGGACTAGCTACGAGCAGTACTTC. V gene TRBV19 combines with J gene TRBJ2-7, with 8 bases matching TRBD2. V lost 6 bases and J lost 3; bases outside the gene matches: 4. The CDR3 spans 13 residues. Germline V gene data show CDR1 as LNHDA and CDR2 as SQIVND (reference sequence).

J is TRBJ1-5 and V is TRBV7-9, with D hard to call. Germline CDR1 is SEHNR and CDR2 is FQNEAQ (reference sequence). There are 15 residues in the CDR3. Deletions cut 5 bases from V and 1 base from J, with 12 bases between. CDR3: CASSPPGWSNQPQHF. The CDR3 nucleotides read TGTGCCAGCAGCCCCCCGGGATGGAGCAATCAGCCCCAGCATTTT.

The chain couples TRBV4-3 to TRBJ2-7; 9 positions agree with TRBD2. V shed 0 bases, J shed 3 bases, and the junction held 6 bases outside the gene matches. This CDR3 region has 16 residues. Germline CDR1 LGHNA, CDR2 YSLEER. The CDR3: CASSQDRRTSVYEQYF. CDR3 in DNA: TGCGCCAGCAGCCAAGATCGGCGGACTAGCGTCTACGAGCAGTACTTC.

This chain links TRBV9 with TRBJ2-7, with D possibly matching TRBD1 (5 bases). Per the germline V gene, CDR1 is SGDLS and CDR2 is YYNGEE. The CDR3 is 15 residues long. The ends were cut back, 3 bases at V and 0 bases at J, with 13 bases in the middle. The CDR3, as DNA: TGTGCCAGCAGCGGCGGTGGGGCCACCTCCTACGAGCAGTACTTC. It translates to CASSGGGATSYEQYF.

This clone was seen just once. The chain is built from TRBV7-2 and TRBJ1-4; TRBD1 matches 12 bases. Per germline, CDR1 SGHTA and CDR2 FQGNSA. Losses at the gene ends were 4 bases for V and 8 bases for J; bases not matched to a gene: 8. The length of the CDR3 is 16 residues. CDR3 amino acids: CASSSGTGGAGEKLFF. CDR3 nucleotide sequence: TGTGCCAGCAGCTCCGGGACAGGGGGCGCCGGGGAAAAACTGTTTTTT.

V gene TRBV6-5 combines with J gene TRBJ1-1, with no clear D. Germline V gene data show CDR1 as MNHEY and CDR2 as SVGAGI. This CDR3 comprises 15 residues. The V end lost 2 bases, the J end lost 1 base, and 11 bases lay between the germline ends. CDR3 protein: CASSYTSQRNTEAFF. CDR3 coding DNA: TGTGCCAGCAGTTACACTTCACAGAGGAACACTGAAGCTTTCTTT.

This chain links TRBV9 with TRBJ2-1, with 12 bases fitting TRBD2. Germline V lookup: CDR1 SGDLS, CDR2 YYNGEE. Trimming removed 0 bases from V and 8 bases from J; junction bases left unmatched: 6. The CDR3 consists of 16 residues. The DNA for the CDR3 is TGTGCCAGCAGCGTAGCTAGCGGGAGGGTCGGGGATGAGCAGTTCTTC. It specifies CASSVASGRVGDEQFF.

The gene calls are TRBV5-6 and TRBJ2-7, with 7 bases identical to TRBD2. Germline values: CDR1 SGHDT, CDR2 YYEEEE. This CDR3 spans 16 amino acids. The V gene end was trimmed by 2 bases and the J gene end by 4 bases; junction bases not matched to a gene: 12. The CDR3 DNA sequence: TGTGCCAGCAGCTTCTTCCGTGCTAGCGGTTTGTACGAGCAGTACTTC. Translated: CASSFFRASGLYEQYF.

This clone showed up just a few times. CDR3 in amino acids: CASSPAGGRSNQPQHF. Here the CDR3 DNA reads TGTGCCAGCAGCCCAGCCGGGGGTAGGAGCAATCAGCCCCAGCATTTT. The chain has TRBV7-2 and TRBJ1-5; D may be TRBD1 (5 bases). The germline V and J ends were trimmed by 5 bases and 1 base, with 15 bases remaining between them. The CDR3 contains 16 residues. The V gene's germline CDR1 is SGHTA and CDR2 FQGNSA.

The chain recombines TRBV15 with TRBJ1-4; 8 bases line up with TRBD1. Germline V CDR1 and CDR2: LNHNV, YYDKDF (reference sequence). V shed 4 bases and J 8 bases; nucleotides not matched to a gene: 9. The CDR3 consists of 15 residues. This CDR3 is CATSTPGTGLEKLFF. The CDR3, as DNA: TGTGCCACCAGCACCCCCGGGACAGGACTGGAAAAACTGTTTTTT.

The V and J genes are TRBV11-3 and TRBJ2-2, with D unresolved. CDR3 length equals 13 residues. V lost 6 bases and J 6 bases, leaving 11 bases between the germline ends. Germline-derived CDR1 and CDR2 are SGHNT and YENEEA. The CDR3 DNA follows: TGTGCCAGCAGGGCTCGAGGCGCCGGGGAGCTGTTTTTT. Protein sequence: CASRARGAGELFF.

This chain links TRBV7-9 with TRBJ2-2, with D possibly being TRBD2 (6 bases). Germline CDR1 reads SEHNR; CDR2 reads FQNEAQ (reference sequence). The CDR3 extends over 15 amino acids. The ends were cut back, 5 bases at V and 5 bases at J, with 15 bases in the middle. The CDR3 DNA reads TGTGCCAGCAGCCCGGGACTGGCTATGACCGGGGAGCTGTTTTTT. As protein: CASSPGLAMTGELFF.

This chain links TRBV30 with TRBJ2-5; D unresolved. This CDR3 has 13 residues. The germline gives CDR1 GTSNPN, CDR2 SVGIG (reference sequence). V lost 1 base, J lost 6 bases, and 12 bases lay in between. The CDR3 sequence is CAWSGGSRKTQYF. The CDR3 DNA follows: TGTGCCTGGAGTGGAGGCTCCCGGAAGACCCAGTACTTC.

This clone was seen more than once but under ten times. The genes are TRBV27 and TRBJ2-3; D possibly corresponds to TRBD2 (6 bases). V dropped 1 base and J dropped 2 bases, with 22 bases sitting between them. The CDR3 covers 19 residues. Germline values: CDR1 MNHEY, CDR2 SMNVEV (reference sequence). The CDR3 DNA follows: TGTGCCAGCAGTTTATACCCCTTTAGGAATAGCGGAGACACAGATACGCAGTATTTT. Its translation: CASSLYPFRNSGDTDTQYF.

The chain couples TRBV28 to TRBJ1-2; 8 bases map to TRBD1. The junction had 4 bases not matched to a gene; V was cut back by 0 bases and J by 4 bases. The CDR3 loop spans 15 amino acids. Germline CDR1 MDHEN, CDR2 SYDVKM. The DNA for the CDR3 is TGTGCCAGCAGTTTATGGACAGGGGCCTTCTATGGCTACACCTTC. Translated: CASSLWTGAFYGYTF.

The rearrangement links TRBV5-6 to TRBJ1-2; TRBD1 might be the D (5 bases). The V end lost 1 base, the J end lost 2 bases, and 9 bases lay between the germline ends. The CDR3 extends over 14 amino acids. Germline CDR1 SGHDT, CDR2 YYEEEE. DNA for the CDR3: TGTGCCAGCAGCTTGCAGGGTGGAAACTATGGCTACACCTTC. Protein product: CASSLQGGNYGYTF.

V and J are TRBV5-5 and TRBJ1-1, with D tentatively TRBD1 (5 bases). This CDR3 comprises 14 residues. V was shortened by 3 bases and J by 4 bases, with 13 bases between the two germline ends. The V gene's germline CDR1 is SGHKS and CDR2 YYEKEE (reference sequence). CDR3 sequence: CASSYLGGVTEAFF. The CDR3 coding sequence is TGTGCCAGCAGCTATCTGGGGGGTGTCACTGAAGCTTTCTTT. The variable domain in full, completed from reference TRBV5-5 and TRBJ1-1, reads DAGVTQSPTHLIKTRGQQVTLRCSPISGHKSVSWYQQVLGQGPQFIFQYYEKEERGRGNFPDRFSARQFPNYSSELNVNALLLGDSALYLCASSYLGGVTEAFFGQGTRLTVV.

V is TRBV14 and J is TRBJ1-4; no definite D call. This CDR3 has 16 amino acids. Looked up from germline, CDR1 is SGHDN and CDR2 is FVKESK. V was cut by 5 bases and J by 3 bases, with 16 bases left in between. The DNA for the CDR3 is TGTGCCAGCAGCAGAAGAGCCCCATTGGCTAATGAAAAACTGTTTTTT. This gives the protein CASSRRAPLANEKLFF.